The present entry profiles one T cell receptor (beta chain) with its context. This sample is drawn from a study of blood T cell repertoires in COVID-19. On the study more broadly: In each case, the material was cDNA or gDNA derived from T cells, B-cell-depleted T cells, or PBMCs.

Trimming cost V 7 bases and J 2 bases, with 9 bases left between them. CDR1 is ENHRY and CDR2 is SYGVKD in the germline V gene. The CDR3 totals 12 residues. Authors' analysis steps: Cell counts per sample came from amplifying reference gene primers. The data were produced by immunoSEQ multiplex PCR, yet TCRdb's version contains in-frame clones alone and is incomplete. V and J calls and clone size are given by that table; D and trimming were obtained from the DNA. The data contain 9,500 to 12,000 clones, 80% to 90% of them singletons. The genes are TRBV10-3 and TRBJ2-7; no reliable D call. This TCR was sampled from a human donor in a cohort sampled during active COVID-19. The sequencing sample was made of peripheral blood. CDR3 protein: CAITDSAYEQYF. The DNA for the CDR3 is TGTGCCATCACAGACTCGGCCTACGAGCAGTACTTC.